This T cell receptor beta chain was captured in a study of blood T cell repertoires in COVID-19. The CDR3 has 13 amino acids. Sequencing was performed with immunoSEQ multiplex PCR; in TCRdb, only in-frame clones are kept and a portion is missing. The data contain around 150,000 clones, about 90% of them singletons. This chain joins TRBV21-1 and TRBJ1-2; the D segment call TRBD1 is taken from the table without a DNA check. TRBV21-1 is a recognized pseudogene. Sequences were obtained from peripheral blood. This clonotype originated in a man aged 60-69 years with acute or convalescent COVID-19. The CDR3 loop reads CASSERGNYGYTF. In nucleotides, the CDR3 is TGTGCCAGCAGCGAAAGGGGAAACTATGGCTACACCTTC.